This is a list of T cell receptor beta chains from one sample in a study of blood T cells in healthy people across ages. In TCRdb, the 5' RACE reads were re-called with MiXCR into one record per CDR3 protein. The top ten hold 8.5% to 9.5% of the sample, which has just under 550,000 distinct CDR3 sequences, about 25% seen once. These data were likewise used in another study, on T cells of mothers and their children.

Sequenced sample: blood. The receptors come from a boy aged 5-17 years in good health. Each CDR3 is given with its conserved first and last residue. A row's size may be missing; if present it is once, few, many or a size class.

j_call | v_call | clone_size | cdr3_aa
TRBJ2-7 | TRBV5-1 | NA | CASSLTAGASGFDEQYF
TRBJ2-5 | TRBV11-2 | many | CASSPRGGSLVETQYF
TRBJ2-5 | TRBV6-5 | NA | CASSSRQGTEQYF
TRBJ1-4 | TRBV20-1 | few | CSARDGPGEKLFF
TRBJ2-4 | TRBV28 | few | CASSSPAAYRTKNIQYF
NA | TRBV11-2 | NA | CASSPGQGGRFNEQYF
TRBJ2-3 | TRBV5-1 | NA | CASSLVLAGAADTQYF
TRBJ2-3 | TRBV6-4 | NA | CASSRLAGGQDTRYF
TRBJ2-4 | TRBV14 | NA | CASSQEGIKNIQYF
TRBJ1-1 | TRBV20-1 | few | CSARPTREAFF
TRBJ2-5 | TRBV2 | NA | CASSFGTSGAQETQYF
NA | TRBV9 | NA | CASSVGGGIYEQYF
TRBJ2-1 | TRBV20-1 | NA | CSAGVSLAAYNEQFF
TRBJ2-7 | TRBV12-3/TRBV12-4 | NA | CASSLEQVREQYF
TRBJ1-2 | TRBV4-1 | few | CASSQTGQGNYGYTF
NA | TRBV5-5 | NA | CASRSSNALRATGTYEQYF
TRBJ1-1 | TRBV5-1 | few | CASSHAGQLVVAFF
TRBJ2-5 | TRBV9 | NA | CASSGVPDRSETQYF
TRBJ2-7 | TRBV20-1 | few | CSARRLAGDTYEQYF
TRBJ2-5 | TRBV7-7 | many | CASSFRTGTHQETQYF
TRBJ1-3 | TRBV9 | few | CASSLDNSGNTIYF
TRBJ1-2 | TRBV4-3 | NA | CASSQEAGGVGGYTF
NA | TRBV27 | few | CASSGTSLVWSGPSSYEQYF
TRBJ2-7 | TRBV5-1 | NA | CASSVLGLPSYDEQYF
TRBJ2-3 | TRBV7-2 | many | CASSWPPDTQYF
TRBJ2-5 | TRBV6-2/TRBV6-3 | few | CASSRRDGKGETQYF
TRBJ2-1 | TRBV11-1 | NA | CATAPGLAGAHNEQFF